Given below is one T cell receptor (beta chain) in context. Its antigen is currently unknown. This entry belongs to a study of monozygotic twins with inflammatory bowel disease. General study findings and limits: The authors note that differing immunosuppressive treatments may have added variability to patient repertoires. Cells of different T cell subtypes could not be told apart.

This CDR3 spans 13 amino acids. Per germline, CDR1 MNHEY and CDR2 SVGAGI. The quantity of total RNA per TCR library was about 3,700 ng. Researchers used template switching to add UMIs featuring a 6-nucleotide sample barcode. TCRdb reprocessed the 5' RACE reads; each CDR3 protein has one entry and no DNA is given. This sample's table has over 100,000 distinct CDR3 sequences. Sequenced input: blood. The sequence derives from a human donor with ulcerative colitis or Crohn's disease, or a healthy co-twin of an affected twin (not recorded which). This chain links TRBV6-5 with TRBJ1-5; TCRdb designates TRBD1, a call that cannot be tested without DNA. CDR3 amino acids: CASSHGHLQPQHF.